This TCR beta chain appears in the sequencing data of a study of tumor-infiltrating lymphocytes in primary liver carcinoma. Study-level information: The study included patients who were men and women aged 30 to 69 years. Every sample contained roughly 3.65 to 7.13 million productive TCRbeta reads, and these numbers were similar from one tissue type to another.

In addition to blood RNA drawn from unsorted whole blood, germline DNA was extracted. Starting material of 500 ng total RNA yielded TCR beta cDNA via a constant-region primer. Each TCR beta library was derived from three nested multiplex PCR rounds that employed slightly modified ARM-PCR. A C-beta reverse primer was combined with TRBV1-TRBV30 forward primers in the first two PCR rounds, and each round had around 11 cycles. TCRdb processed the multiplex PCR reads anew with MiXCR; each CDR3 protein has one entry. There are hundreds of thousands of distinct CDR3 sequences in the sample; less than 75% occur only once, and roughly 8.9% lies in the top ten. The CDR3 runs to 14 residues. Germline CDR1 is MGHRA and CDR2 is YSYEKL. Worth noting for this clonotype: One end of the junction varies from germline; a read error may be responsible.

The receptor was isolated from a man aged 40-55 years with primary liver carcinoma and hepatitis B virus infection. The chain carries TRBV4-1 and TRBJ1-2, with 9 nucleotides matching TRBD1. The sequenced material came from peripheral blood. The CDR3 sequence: CTSSQTGGNYGYTF. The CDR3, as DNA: TGCACCAGCAGCCAAACAGGGGGCAACTATGGCTACACCTTC.